Listed below are T cell receptor beta chains from one sample, sequenced in a study of siplizumab effects on memory and regulatory T cells. Libraries were prepared by immunoSEQ multiplex PCR; TCRdb keeps only in-frame clonotypes and omits some of them. This table has roughly 64,000 clones, around 96% appearing once. Sequencing was performed on naive CD8+ T cells sorted from blood. The source is a human donor in good health. Both conserved end residues are part of each CDR3. Fields, in order: CDR3 protein, CDR3 DNA, clone size, D gene, V gene, J gene. D genes are given only for firm matches. Clone size is shown for a subset of rows, as once, few, many or a class of expanded clone.

CDR3aa: CASSFLPTGRSNTGELFF; CDR3nt: TGTGCCAGCAGCTTCCTACCCACCGGGCGGTCGAACACCGGGGAGCTGTTTTTT; abundance: .; d_gene: .; v_gene: TRBV11-2; j_gene: TRBJ2-2
CDR3aa: CASSPPQTGGTEQFF; CDR3nt: TGTGCCAGCAGCCCCCCTCAGACAGGGGGCACTGAGCAGTTCTTC; abundance: .; d_gene: TRBD1; v_gene: TRBV11-2; j_gene: TRBJ2-1
CDR3aa: CASSLDASAHEQYF; CDR3nt: TGTGCCAGCAGCTTAGATGCTAGCGCCCACGAGCAGTACTTC; abundance: .; d_gene: .; v_gene: TRBV7-9; j_gene: TRBJ2-7
CDR3aa: CASSQEDREGNQPQHF; CDR3nt: TGCGCCAGCAGCCAAGAAGACAGGGAGGGGAATCAGCCCCAGCATTTT; abundance: .; d_gene: TRBD1; v_gene: TRBV4-1; j_gene: TRBJ1-5
CDR3aa: CASSAWGLNTGELFF; CDR3nt: TGTGCCAGCAGCGCCTGGGGCCTGAACACCGGGGAGCTGTTTTTT; abundance: .; d_gene: .; v_gene: TRBV9; j_gene: TRBJ2-2
CDR3aa: CASRPSTGRSEAFF; CDR3nt: TGTGCCAGCAGGCCTTCGACAGGCCGGAGTGAAGCTTTCTTT; abundance: .; d_gene: .; v_gene: TRBV28; j_gene: TRBJ1-1
CDR3aa: CASSYGQGLETQYF; CDR3nt: TGTGCCAGCAGCTATGGACAGGGCCTAGAGACCCAGTACTTC; abundance: .; d_gene: TRBD1; v_gene: TRBV13; j_gene: TRBJ2-5
CDR3aa: CASSIGRDEQFF; CDR3nt: TGTGCCAGCAGCATCGGACGGGATGAGCAGTTCTTC; abundance: .; d_gene: .; v_gene: TRBV7-9; j_gene: TRBJ2-1
CDR3aa: CASAPSGGPKETDTQYF; CDR3nt: TGTGCCAGCGCCCCGAGCGGGGGGCCAAAGGAGACAGATACGCAGTATTTT; abundance: .; d_gene: TRBD2; v_gene: TRBV6-4; j_gene: TRBJ2-3
CDR3aa: CASSPTPTSGGQLFYEQYF; CDR3nt: TGTGCCAGCAGCCCTACTCCGACTAGCGGGGGCCAACTTTTCTACGAGCAGTACTTC; abundance: .; d_gene: TRBD2; v_gene: TRBV4-2; j_gene: TRBJ2-7
CDR3aa: CASSWDRGLTYEQYF; CDR3nt: TGTGCCAGCAGCTGGGACAGGGGGCTGACCTACGAGCAGTACTTC; abundance: .; d_gene: TRBD1; v_gene: TRBV7-9; j_gene: TRBJ2-7
CDR3aa: CASSQASGNTIYF; CDR3nt: TGCGCCAGCAGCCAAGCCAGCGGAAACACCATATATTTT; abundance: .; d_gene: .; v_gene: TRBV4-3; j_gene: TRBJ1-3
CDR3aa: CASSFPRGPAPYEQYF; CDR3nt: TGTGCCAGCAGTTTTCCGCGCGGGCCAGCCCCATACGAGCAGTACTTC; abundance: .; d_gene: .; v_gene: TRBV7-9; j_gene: TRBJ2-7
CDR3aa: CASSTPPGQRTYGYTF; CDR3nt: TGTGCCAGCAGTACCCCCCCGGGACAGAGAACGTATGGCTACACCTTC; abundance: once; d_gene: TRBD1; v_gene: TRBV9; j_gene: TRBJ1-2
CDR3aa: CASSQGETQHNEQFF; CDR3nt: TGCGCCAGCAGCCAAGGCGAGACTCAGCACAATGAGCAGTTCTTC; abundance: .; d_gene: .; v_gene: TRBV4-1; j_gene: TRBJ2-1
CDR3aa: CASTGGTYEQYF; CDR3nt: TGTGCCAGTACGGGTGGGACCTACGAGCAGTACTTC; abundance: .; d_gene: .; v_gene: TRBV7-9; j_gene: TRBJ2-7
CDR3aa: CASSESSSGANVLTF; CDR3nt: TGTGCCAGCAGTGAGTCGAGCTCTGGGGCCAACGTCCTGACTTTC; abundance: once; d_gene: .; v_gene: TRBV6-4; j_gene: TRBJ2-6
CDR3aa: CASSPQLAGALYEQYF; CDR3nt: TGTGCCAGCAGCCCCCAACTAGCGGGGGCACTCTACGAGCAGTACTTC; abundance: .; d_gene: TRBD2; v_gene: TRBV11-2; j_gene: TRBJ2-7
CDR3aa: CASSQEATGNEQFF; CDR3nt: TGCGCCAGCAGCCAAGAGGCCACCGGCAATGAGCAGTTCTTC; abundance: .; d_gene: .; v_gene: TRBV4-3; j_gene: TRBJ2-1